Below, one TCR beta chain is given with its context. Its antigen is still unknown. The data were taken from a study of vaccination and CD4 T cells after COVID-19. Overall study: Post-COVID samples had a sampling time that fell a median around 100 days after diagnosis (range 35 to 161).

The Oncomine TCR Beta short-read assay sequenced DNA from cultured CD4+ T cells. One entry per CDR3 protein results from TCRdb running MiXCR on the PCR reads. Here the sample spans under 20,000 distinct CDR3 sequences, less than 65% being singletons. This CDR3 is 15 amino acids long. The V and J ends lost 4 bases and 4 bases respectively, with 15 bases between them. CDR1 is SGHTS, CDR2 YDEGEE, per germline. Treatment of the sample: approximately 9-day PBMC culture with coronavirus spike peptide pools or control peptides (ViraFEST assay). This receptor was identified in a human donor who had recovered from COVID-19. This rearrangement joins TRBV5-8 to TRBJ1-5, with D unclear. Sequences were obtained from CD4+ T cells from blood, cultured in vitro. This CDR3 is CASSLGGVRNQPQHF. In DNA, the CDR3 is TGTGCCAGCAGCCTGGGTGGAGTAAGAAATCAGCCCCAGCATTTT.